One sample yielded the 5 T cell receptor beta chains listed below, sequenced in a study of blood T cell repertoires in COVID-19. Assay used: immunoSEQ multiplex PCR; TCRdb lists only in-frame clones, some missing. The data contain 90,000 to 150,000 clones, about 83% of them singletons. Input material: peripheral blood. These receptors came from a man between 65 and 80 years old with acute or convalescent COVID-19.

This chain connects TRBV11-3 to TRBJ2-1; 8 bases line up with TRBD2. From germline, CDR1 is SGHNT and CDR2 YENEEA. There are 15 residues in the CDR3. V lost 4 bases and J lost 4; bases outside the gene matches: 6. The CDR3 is CASSSLSGSYNEQFF. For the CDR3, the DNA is TGTGCCAGCAGCTCCCTGAGCGGGAGTTACAATGAGCAGTTCTTC.

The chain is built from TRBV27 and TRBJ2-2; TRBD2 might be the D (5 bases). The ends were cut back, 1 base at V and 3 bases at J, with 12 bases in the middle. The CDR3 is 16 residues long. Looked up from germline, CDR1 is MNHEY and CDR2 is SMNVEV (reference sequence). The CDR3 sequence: CASSLFGVGDTGELFF. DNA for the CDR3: TGTGCCAGCAGTTTATTCGGGGTTGGTGACACCGGGGAGCTGTTTTTT.

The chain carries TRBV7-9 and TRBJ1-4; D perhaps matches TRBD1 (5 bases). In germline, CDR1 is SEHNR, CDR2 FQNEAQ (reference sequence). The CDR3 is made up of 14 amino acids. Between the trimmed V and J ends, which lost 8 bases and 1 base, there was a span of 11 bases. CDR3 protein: CASARQGTNEKLFF. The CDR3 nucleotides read TGTGCCAGCGCCCGGCAGGGAACTAATGAAAAACTGTTTTTT.

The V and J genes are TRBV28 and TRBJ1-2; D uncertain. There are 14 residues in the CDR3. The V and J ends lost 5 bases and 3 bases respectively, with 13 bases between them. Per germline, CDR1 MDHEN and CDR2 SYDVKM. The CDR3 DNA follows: TGTGCCAGCAGTCCCTCGGATCGGGACTATGGCTACACCTTC. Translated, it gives CASSPSDRDYGYTF.

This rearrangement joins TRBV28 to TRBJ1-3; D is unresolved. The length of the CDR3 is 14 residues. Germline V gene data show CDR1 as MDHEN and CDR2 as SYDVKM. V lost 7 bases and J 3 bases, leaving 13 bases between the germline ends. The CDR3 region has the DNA TGTGCCAGCATTTTTTCGGGTGATGGAAACACCATATATTTT. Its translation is CASIFSGDGNTIYF.